Below are 15 T cell receptor beta chains sequenced from a single sample in a study of human T cells and chemical hapten exposure. TCRdb reanalysed the RACE reads using MiXCR and keeps one entry per CDR3 protein. The profile shows over 70,000 distinct CDR3 sequences, roughly 10% of them singletons. As for time point: patch test 3, about 24 weeks after DPC sensitization. Treatment of the sample: therapeutic diphenylcyclopropenone sensitization with weekly scalp DPC. The sequences come from whole blood, collected in connection with sensitization to the hapten diphenylcyclopropenone (DPC). Source of these receptors: a woman under 40 with alopecia areata. Some clones in this sample may be carry-over from other donors' samples.

The chain couples TRBV7-2 to TRBJ1-2, with 9 bases matching TRBD1. Trimming at V came to 5 bases and at J to 7 bases, leaving 5 bases not matched to a gene. The CDR3 is 13 residues long. Germline V gene lookup returns CDR1 SGHTA and CDR2 FQGNSA. The CDR3 coding sequence is TGTGCCAGCAGCCCACAGGGGGCGACTGGCTACACCTTC. Translation gives CASSPQGATGYTF.

This clonotype has ten or more counts. The chain combines TRBV20-1 with TRBJ2-7; 9 positions match TRBD1. CDR3 size: 15 residues. Germline-derived CDR1 and CDR2 are DFQATT and SNEGSKA (reference sequence). J was trimmed by 6 bases and V by 2 bases; bases with no gene match: 11. For the CDR3, the DNA is TGCAGTGCTAGACCCCTGGACAGGGGCTCGTTCGAGCAGTACTTC. Its protein product is CSARPLDRGSFEQYF.

This clonotype was counted only a few times. The rearrangement joins TRBV7-6 to TRBJ2-1, with D tentatively TRBD2 (5 bases). V shed 3 bases and J shed 1 base, with 13 bases lying between them. The CDR3 contains 16 residues. The V gene's germline CDR1 is SGHVS and CDR2 FNYEAQ. Here the CDR3 reads CASSFRADVSYNEQFF. CDR3 sequence (DNA): TGTGCCAGCAGCTTCCGAGCGGATGTTTCCTACAATGAGCAGTTCTTC.

This clonotype was recorded many times. This chain links TRBV5-6 with TRBJ1-2, with D perhaps TRBD1 (5 bases). CDR3 length: 14 amino acids. Germline V lookup: CDR1 SGHDT, CDR2 YYEEEE. V lost 1 base and J lost 7, with 14 bases in between. CDR3 residues: CASSLYGATGGYTF. The DNA for the CDR3 is TGTGCCAGCAGCTTGTATGGGGCGACTGGTGGCTACACCTTC.

This clonotype was observed a few times. The V gene is TRBV10-3, the J gene TRBJ2-5; 11 bases are shared with TRBD2. The junction had 13 bases not matched to a gene; V was cut back by 6 bases and J by 4 bases. Germline CDR1 is ENHRY and CDR2 is SYGVKD. The CDR3 is 17 amino acids. CDR3 in DNA: TGTGCCATCAGCGTAATTAGACGACTAGCGGGGACAGAGACCCAGTACTTC. Translated: CAISVIRRLAGTETQYF.

This chain uses TRBV30 with TRBJ2-2; D gene ambiguous. Germline-derived CDR1 and CDR2 are GTSNPN and SVGIG (reference sequence). V was trimmed by 2 bases and J by 4 bases, leaving 8 bases between them. CDR3 length equals 13 residues. CDR3 protein: CAWSPRFTGELFF. For the CDR3, the DNA is TGTGCCTGGAGTCCCCGCTTCACCGGGGAGCTGTTTTTT. Combining the CDR3 with reference TRBV30 and TRBJ2-2 gives the whole variable domain SQTIHQWPATLVQPVGSPLSLECTVEGTSNPNLYWYRQAAGRGLQLLFYSVGIGQISSEVPQNLSASRPQDRQFILSSKKLLLSDSGFYLCAWSPRFTGELFFGEGSRLTVL.

The chain uses TRBV7-2 and TRBJ2-1, with 9 bases aligning to TRBD2. V trimming: 5 bases; J trimming: 4 bases; junction bases outside the gene matches: 12. From germline, CDR1 is SGHTA and CDR2 FQGNSA. The CDR3 length is 17 residues. The CDR3 bases are TGTGCCAGCAGCCGCAAGGGACTAGCAAATGAATACAATGAGCAGTTCTTC. Its protein is CASSRKGLANEYNEQFF. Full variable domain (missing parts from reference TRBV7-2 and TRBJ2-1): GAGVSQSPSNKVTEKGKDVELRCDPISGHTALYWYRQSLGQGLEFLIYFQGNSAPDKSGLPSDRFSAERTGGSVSTLTIQRTQQEDSAVYLCASSRKGLANEYNEQFFGPGTRLTVL.

Note on this clonotype: A much larger clone lies one base from this, so it may be a read error. The chain has TRBV9 and TRBJ2-6; D may be TRBD2 (6 bases). In germline, CDR1 is SGDLS, CDR2 YYNGEE. This CDR3 comprises 16 residues. Trimming left V 6 bases short and J 4 bases short, with 17 bases between. The CDR3 DNA reads as TGTGCCAGCATCACCCGTGGAGGGTCCGGGGCCAACGTCCTGACTTTC. This encodes CASITRGGSGANVLTF.

This clonotype occurred many times. This chain links TRBV12-5 with TRBJ2-1; no clear D gene. Germline V CDR1 and CDR2: LGHNT, FRNRAP. Trimming removed 4 bases from V and 8 bases from J, with 6 bases in between. The CDR3 consists of 11 residues. The CDR3 DNA reads as TGTGCTAGTGGTTCACCTCATGAGCAGTTCTTC. Amino acids: CASGSPHEQFF.

In its sample, this clonotype was seen many times. J is TRBJ2-3 and V is TRBV29-1, with 8 bases matching TRBD2. Germline V lookup: CDR1 SQVTM, CDR2 ANQGSEA. The trim removed 3 bases at V and 2 bases at J, leaving 4 bases unmatched. There are 14 residues in the CDR3. This CDR3 is CSVEATSVTDTQYF. Here the CDR3 DNA reads TGCAGCGTTGAGGCGACTAGCGTCACAGATACGCAGTATTTT.

On this clonotype itself: A much larger clonotype is one base distant, so this may be a read error. For the CDR3, the DNA is TGCGCCGGCAGCTTGGACGGAGATAGCAATCAGCCCCAGCATTTT. This translates into CAGSLDGDSNQPQHF. The chain is built from TRBV5-1 and TRBJ1-5; D not resolved. Per germline, CDR1 SGHRS and CDR2 YFSETQ. CDR3 size: 15 residues.

This clonotype was seen ten or more times. V usage is TRBV5-1 and J usage is TRBJ2-3; no reliable D call. Germline V gives CDR1 SGHRS, CDR2 YFSETQ. V was trimmed by 4 bases and J by 0 bases, leaving 15 bases between them. The CDR3 is made up of 16 amino acids. CDR3 sequence: CASSTYRSSSTDTQYF. CDR3 DNA: TGCGCCAGCAGCACATACAGATCTTCTAGCACAGATACGCAGTATTTT.

This clonotype has a count of ten or more. V is TRBV28 and J is TRBJ1-6; 8 bases fit TRBD1. There are 15 residues in the CDR3. V trimming: 6 bases; J trimming: 7 bases; junction bases outside the gene matches: 8. Germline CDR1 and CDR2: MDHEN and SYDVKM. The CDR3 sequence: CASSPLDRDNSPLHF. Written as DNA, the CDR3 is TGTGCCAGCAGCCCACTGGACAGGGACAATTCACCCCTCCACTTT.

This clonotype occurred many times. The V call is TRBV6-6, the J call TRBJ1-1; D gene ambiguous. The CDR3 contains 11 residues. Trimming took 5 bases from V and 7 from J, leaving 8 bases between them. Germline assignment: CDR1 MNHNY and CDR2 SVGAGI (reference sequence). As DNA, the CDR3 is TGTGCCAGCAGTCGAGTACTTGAAGCTTTCTTT. Its translation is CASSRVLEAFF.

As to this clonotype: Being one base from a much bigger clone, this may be a read error. This chain uses TRBV6-5 with TRBJ1-5; 8 nucleotides match TRBD1. This CDR3 comprises 14 residues. J lost 2 bases, V lost 6 bases, and 3 bases had no gene match. CDR1 MNHEY and CDR2 SVGAGI come from the germline V gene. Here the CDR3 DNA reads TGTGCCAGCAGCCAGACAGGGGGCAATCAGCCCCAGCATTTT. The encoded protein is CASSQTGGNQPQHF.